Listed here is a single TCR beta chain. One end of the junction is discordant with germline, which a read error may explain. TCRdb reprocessed the 5' RACE reads via MiXCR and lists one record per CDR3 protein. This sample has 40,000 to 50,000 distinct CDR3 sequences; about 12% occur once, and the top ten carry roughly a tenth. Germline V gene sequence: CDR1 SEHNR, CDR2 FQNEAQ (reference sequence). CDR3 length: 11 residues. The entry originates in a study of early T cells in non-severe SARS-CoV-2 infection. What was sequenced was whole blood. The chain uses TRBV7-9 and TRBJ2-1; weak D call: TRBD1 (5 bases). This receptor was obtained from an adult who was a healthcare worker with PCR-confirmed SARS-CoV-2 infection or an uninfected control (not recorded which). This chain's CDR3 is CASSREREQFF. The CDR3 DNA follows: TGTGCAAGCAGCAGGGAACGTGAGCAGTTCTTC.